The TCR beta chain under discussion was sequenced for a study of blood T cell repertoires in COVID-19 (dated by TCRdb to about 2020). Describing the broader study: Samples covering the acute and convalescent phases of COVID-19 were provided by collaborators in the United States, Italy and Spain. The prospective study material was composed of cDNA or gDNA derived from T cells, B-cell-depleted T cells, or PBMCs. Subjects who had been exposed to COVID-19, were actively infected with it, or had recovered from it provided the deeply sampled blood TCRbeta repertoires that made up the dataset. The repertoires were released in a freely available public database intended as a resource for research on the immune response to SARS-CoV-2. The samples were drawn from two sources: the first 160 participants of the ongoing ImmuneRACE study, and fewer than 1,500 subjects contributed by 6 global collaborators. The sample metadata nearly always contained a de-identified subject ID, COVID-19 status, age in years and sex. Where available, HLA class I and class II types were taken from metadata supplied by the sample provider and were not determined by assay-based typing.

A note on this clone: This clone's antigen is unknown. One base away there is no much larger clone; base qualities are not given.

What the work shows at the level of the full study, not this receptor alone: The amount of clinical and demographic metadata varied by source and participant and was provided uncurated.

Whole blood was collected in K2EDTA tubes by collaborating institutions according to the institutions' own protocols. For TCRbeta analysis, collaborators shipped samples in one of three forms: frozen whole blood, isolated PBMCs, or DNA extracted from either of those sample types. The germline V gene (reference sequence) supplies CDR1 MNHNY and CDR2 SVGAGI. The cysteine opens and the phenylalanine closes a CDR3 of 14 amino acids. Here the CDR3 DNA is all that survives: 42 bases in frame from base 1. The germline V end is reduced by 7 bases and the J end by 7 bases; junction bases left unmatched: 8. TCRbeta CDR3 regions were amplified from genomic DNA using the immunoSEQ Assay, a bias-controlled multiplex PCR. From the authors' description of their analysis: The number of nucleated cells in each sample was estimated by amplification of reference gene primers within the assay. To quantify the absolute abundance of each unique TCRbeta CDR3 rearrangement, sequence reads were collapsed and filtered. For each sample, productive Simpson clonality was calculated as the square root of Simpson's diversity index across productive rearrangements. Drawn from immuneACCESS, this table holds only the in-frame rearrangements with V and J called that TCRdb kept. Clones are partly lost; checked studies trace under half to an unresolved V gene and leave the rest unexplained. V and J calls and clone size come straight from that table; D and trimming were deduced from the DNA. Recorded for this sample are approximately 290,000 clones; 75% to 90% of them occurred a single time. In total, the top ten clones hold 2% to 3% of the sample.

This TCR was sampled from a man between 18 and 35 years old with active or convalescent COVID-19. The sample comprised peripheral blood. Recombination joined TRBV6-6 with TRBJ2-1; TRBD2 lines up with 9 middle nucleotides. In nucleotide form, the sequence is TGTGCCAGCACCGCCCTGCGGGGGGGGAATGAGCAGTTCTTC. It is translated as CASTALRGGNEQFF.